These T cell receptor beta chains were read from a single sample in a study of cytomegalovirus exposure and HLA in healthy donors. Profiling relied on immunoSEQ multiplex PCR, and the TCRdb table lists in-frame clones only, not all of them. The data hold under 200,000 clones, with around three quarters observed a single time. The sequenced sample was PBMCs. These receptors were taken from a middle-aged woman in good health and CMV-seronegative. CDR3s include the opening cysteine and the closing phenylalanine or tryptophan. Fields, in order: V gene, D gene, CDR3 protein. D genes are given only for firm matches.

V: TRBV6-1
D: TRBD1
CDR3: CASASTGVSSDTQYF

V: TRBV7-6
D: -
CDR3: CASSPGAGFYEQYF

V: TRBV2
D: TRBD1
CDR3: CASSGTGAKWYGYTF

V: TRBV7-2
D: TRBD2
CDR3: CASSLPLAGALYEQYF

V: TRBV19
D: -
CDR3: CASSIGRSGQYF

V: TRBV7-2
D: -
CDR3: CASSMGPGESYEQYF

V: TRBV2
D: TRBD1
CDR3: CASRGGRTGVGGYTF

V: TRBV19
D: -
CDR3: CASSIDGHAYEQYF

V: TRBV6-5
D: -
CDR3: CASRPDSSGGEKLFF

V: TRBV5-1
D: -
CDR3: CASSLESGQYNSPLHF

V: TRBV18
D: TRBD2
CDR3: CASSPGLAVGEQFF

V: TRBV6-1
D: TRBD2
CDR3: CASSGTSGGPFSYEQYF

V: TRBV5-1
D: TRBD1
CDR3: CASSPGTGGPYGFF

V: TRBV15
D: -
CDR3: CATSRDPGSGYTF

V: TRBV6-5
D: -
CDR3: CASSPPGMSSYEQYF

V: TRBV7-9
D: -
CDR3: CASSLQGAEKLFF

V: TRBV2
D: -
CDR3: CASSETGNYYGYTF